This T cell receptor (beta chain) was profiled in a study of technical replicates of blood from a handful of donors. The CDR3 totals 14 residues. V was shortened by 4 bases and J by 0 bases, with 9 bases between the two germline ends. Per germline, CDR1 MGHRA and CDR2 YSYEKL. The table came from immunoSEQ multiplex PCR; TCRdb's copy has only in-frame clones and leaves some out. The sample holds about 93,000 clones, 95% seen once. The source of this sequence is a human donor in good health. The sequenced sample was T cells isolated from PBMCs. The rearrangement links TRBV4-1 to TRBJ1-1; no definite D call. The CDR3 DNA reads TGCGCCAGCAGCCCACTAAACCTGAACACTGAAGCTTTCTTT. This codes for CASSPLNLNTEAFF.